This is a list of T cell receptor beta chains from one sample in a study of Ad26.COV2.S vaccination and SARS-CoV-2 variants. Data came from immunoSEQ multiplex PCR; TCRdb stores just in-frame clones and leaves some out. The sample lists around 450,000 clones; around nine tenths were seen once. The material was peripheral blood, obtained in a trial of Ad26.COV2.S vaccine versus placebo. These receptors were taken from a person aged 18-65 years who received the Ad26.COV2.S COVID-19 vaccine or a placebo. Each CDR3 is given with its conserved first and last residue. D genes are given only for firm matches. A row's size may be missing; if present it is once, few, many or a size class.

TRBJ1-5 | NA | NA | TRBV5-1 | CASSFLVRSNQPQHF | TGCGCCAGCAGCTTCTTAGTGAGGAGCAATCAGCCCCAGCATTTT
TRBJ2-1 | NA | TRBD2 | TRBV7-2 | CASSFTAGGNEQFF | TGTGCCAGCAGCTTCACGGCGGGGGGCAATGAGCAGTTCTTC
TRBJ2-1 | NA | NA | TRBV7-2 | CASSPTGLYNEQFF | TGTGCCAGCAGCCCCACAGGTTTGTACAATGAGCAGTTCTTC
TRBJ2-2 | NA | TRBD1 | TRBV7-9 | CASSSSGGTGELFF | TGTGCCAGCAGTTCATCAGGGGGCACCGGGGAGCTGTTTTTT
TRBJ2-3 | NA | NA | TRBV9 | CASSPRARGEASTDTQYF | TGTGCCAGCAGCCCCCGGGCGAGAGGGGAAGCGAGCACAGATACGCAGTATTTT
TRBJ2-1 | NA | NA | TRBV7-2 | CASSLVDSPRFF | TGTGCCAGCAGCTTAGTCGACTCTCCACGGTTCTTC
TRBJ2-7 | NA | TRBD1 | TRBV4-3 | CASSQDYWRADREIYEQYF | TGCGCCAGCAGCCAAGACTATTGGAGGGCGGACAGGGAAATCTACGAGCAGTACTTC
TRBJ2-5 | NA | NA | TRBV2 | CASTPAVRGAQETQYF | TGTGCCAGCACACCTGCGGTCCGGGGGGCCCAAGAGACCCAGTACTTC
TRBJ1-5 | NA | NA | TRBV2 | CASSEQGSSNQPQHF | TGTGCCAGCAGTGAACAGGGTAGTAGCAATCAGCCCCAGCATTTT
TRBJ2-4 | NA | TRBD2 | TRBV7-8 | CASSPGLAGGSTKNIQYF | TGTGCCAGCAGCCCGGGACTAGCGGGGGGCTCTACTAAAAACATTCAGTACTTC
TRBJ2-3 | NA | TRBD2 | TRBV5-4 | CASSLASGGANTQYF | TGTGCCAGCAGCTTGGCTAGCGGGGGGGCGAATACGCAGTATTTT
TRBJ2-7 | many | NA | TRBV6-2/TRBV6-3 | CASSYSDSSYEQYF | TGTGCCAGCAGTTACTCGGACAGCTCCTACGAGCAGTACTTC
TRBJ2-7 | NA | NA | TRBV7-2 | CASSLEGPPSYEQYF | TGTGCCAGCAGCTTAGAAGGGCCTCCGTCCTACGAGCAGTACTTC
TRBJ2-3 | NA | TRBD2 | TRBV27 | CASSFSGGTDTQYF | TGTGCCAGCAGTTTTAGCGGGGGGACAGATACGCAGTATTTT
TRBJ1-1 | NA | NA | TRBV5-1 | CASSLKGEVEAFF | TGCGCCAGCAGCTTGAAAGGGGAGGTTGAAGCTTTCTTT
TRBJ2-7 | NA | NA | TRBV7-2 | CASSWMGQSPYEQYF | TGTGCCAGCAGCTGGATGGGACAATCTCCCTACGAGCAGTACTTC
TRBJ1-1 | NA | NA | TRBV5-4 | CASSLGSGGKAAFF | TGTGCCAGCAGCTTGGGGTCCGGGGGGAAGGCGGCTTTCTTT
TRBJ1-3 | NA | NA | TRBV6-2/TRBV6-3 | CASSYSGVVSGNTIYF | TGTGCCAGCAGTTACTCAGGGGTCGTCTCTGGAAACACCATATATTTT
TRBJ2-3 | NA | NA | TRBV2 | CASETSISGSDTQYF | TGTGCCAGCGAAACAAGTATATCGGGCTCAGATACGCAGTATTTT
TRBJ2-5 | NA | NA | TRBV30 | CAWKGSGETQYF | TGTGCCTGGAAGGGGTCTGGGGAGACCCAGTACTTC
TRBJ2-1 | NA | NA | TRBV7-6 | CASSLAGGAAQYYNEQFF | TGTGCCAGCAGCTTAGCGGGGGGGGCCGCCCAATATTACAATGAGCAGTTCTTC
TRBJ2-2 | NA | TRBD1 | TRBV10-2 | CASSDMRQGHTGELFF | TGCGCCAGCAGTGATATGAGACAGGGCCACACCGGGGAGCTGTTTTTT
TRBJ2-5 | NA | NA | TRBV9 | CASSVAAPLQETQYF | TGTGCCAGCAGCGTAGCAGCCCCTCTTCAAGAGACCCAGTACTTC
TRBJ2-3 | NA | TRBD1 | TRBV19 | CASSIDRGQRDTQYF | TGTGCCAGTAGCATTGACAGGGGGCAGAGAGATACGCAGTATTTT
TRBJ2-3 | once | NA | TRBV4-1 | CASSQEGPEDTQYF | TGCGCCAGCAGCCAAGAGGGCCCAGAGGATACGCAGTATTTT
TRBJ2-4 | NA | NA | TRBV28 | CASKQRQTDIQYF | TGTGCCAGCAAGCAAAGGCAGACGGACATTCAGTACTTC
TRBJ2-1 | NA | TRBD2 | TRBV3-1/TRBV3-2 | CASSIGLAESYNEQFF | TGTGCCAGCAGTATTGGACTAGCGGAATCCTACAATGAGCAGTTCTTC
TRBJ2-3 | NA | TRBD2 | TRBV5-1 | CASSLGRGGDTQYF | TGCGCCAGCAGCTTGGGGCGGGGGGGAGATACGCAGTATTTT
TRBJ2-1 | NA | NA | TRBV10-3 | CAIRLSEGEQFF | TGTGCCATCAGGTTATCTGAAGGTGAGCAGTTCTTC
TRBJ1-2 | once | TRBD1 | TRBV28 | CASSYPDRGGGYTF | TGTGCCAGCAGTTACCCCGACAGGGGCGGAGGCTACACCTTC
TRBJ2-1 | NA | TRBD2 | TRBV7-3 | CASSLTSGGAPEQFF | TGTGCCAGCAGCTTAACTAGCGGGGGGGCCCCTGAGCAGTTCTTC
TRBJ2-3 | NA | TRBD1 | TRBV6-5 | CASPGTGADTQYF | TGTGCCAGCCCCGGGACAGGGGCCGATACGCAGTATTTT
TRBJ2-7 | NA | NA | TRBV2 | CASSDSSALMSYEQYF | TGTGCCAGCAGTGACTCTAGCGCCCTAATGAGTTACGAGCAGTACTTC
TRBJ1-1 | NA | NA | TRBV9 | CASSPNPGPLNTEAFF | TGTGCCAGCAGCCCCAACCCGGGACCGTTGAACACTGAAGCTTTCTTT
TRBJ2-3 | few | NA | TRBV10-3 | CASTQGLNGDTQYF | TGTGCCTCAACCCAGGGGCTAAATGGAGATACGCAGTATTTT
TRBJ2-2 | NA | NA | TRBV7-6 | CASSSYSGNTGELFF | TGTGCCAGCAGCTCGTACTCCGGAAACACCGGGGAGCTGTTTTTT
TRBJ1-3 | NA | TRBD1 | TRBV7-8 | CASSMRDRGAGNTIYF | TGTGCCAGCAGCATGAGGGACAGGGGGGCTGGAAACACCATATATTTT
TRBJ2-5 | NA | TRBD2 | TRBV19 | CASSIARGSQETQYF | TGTGCCAGTAGTATCGCGCGGGGGAGCCAAGAGACCCAGTACTTC
TRBJ2-3 | NA | TRBD2 | TRBV4-3 | CASSQDPSGLADTQYF | TGCGCCAGCAGCCAAGATCCCTCGGGACTAGCGGATACGCAGTATTTT
TRBJ2-7 | NA | NA | TRBV7-3 | CASSPDGAELFHEQYF | TGTGCCAGCAGCCCCGACGGGGCAGAACTTTTCCACGAGCAGTACTTC
TRBJ1-2 | once | TRBD1 | TRBV19 | CASNPTGRHGYTF | TGTGCCAGTAATCCGACAGGGAGGCATGGCTACACCTTC
TRBJ1-1 | NA | NA | TRBV6-2/TRBV6-3 | CASSYPWVTEAFF | TGTGCCAGCAGTTACCCGTGGGTCACTGAAGCTTTCTTT
TRBJ1-3 | NA | NA | TRBV3-1/TRBV3-2 | CASSQDPGGPGNTIYF | TGTGCCAGCAGCCAAGATCCCGGGGGGCCGGGAAACACCATATATTTT
TRBJ2-2 | NA | NA | TRBV4-3 | CASSQDGGLNTGELFF | TGCGCCAGCAGCCAAGATGGGGGGCTGAACACCGGGGAGCTGTTTTTT
TRBJ2-1 | NA | NA | TRBV5-5 | CASSLVPGGAVYNEQFF | TGTGCCAGCAGCTTGGTCCCAGGGGGGGCTGTATACAATGAGCAGTTCTTC
TRBJ2-7 | NA | NA | TRBV11-2 | CASSLRDIEQYF | TGTGCCAGCAGTCTCCGGGACATCGAGCAGTACTTC